This is a list of T cell receptor beta chains from one sample in a study of post-analysis software for immune sequencing data. Via MiXCR, TCRdb re-called the PCR reads, giving one row per CDR3 protein. The table includes some 240,000 distinct CDR3 sequences, 35% to 40% detected once. Sequencing input: blood. Receptors were obtained from a girl aged 10 to 17 with multiple sclerosis. The CDR3 runs from the conserved cysteine through the conserved F or W. A D gene is named only where the DNA matches it firmly. Only some rows state a clone size, as once, few, many or a class for expanded clones.

j_call	v_call	clone_size	d_call	cdr3_nt	cdr3_aa
TRBJ2-5	TRBV6-5	.	TRBD2	TGTGCCAGTCGAAGCGGGGGGCCGGGAGAGACCCAGTACTTC	CASRSGGPGETQYF
TRBJ1-5	TRBV28	few	.	TGTGCCAGCGGGGGAGGGGGAACGAATCAGCCCCAGCATTTT	CASGGGGTNQPQHF
TRBJ2-1	TRBV29-1	.	.	TGCAGCGTTCTTGGGAGGAATGAGCAGTTCTTC	CSVLGRNEQFF
TRBJ1-5	TRBV29-1	many	.	TGCAGCTCCTCCCAACAGCCCCAGCATTTT	CSSSQQPQHF
TRBJ2-1	TRBV20-1	.	.	TGCAGTGCTAGAGTCGGGACTCCCAATGAGGAGCAGTTCTTC	CSARVGTPNEEQFF
TRBJ1-5	TRBV11-2	.	.	TGTGCCAGCAGCGTCCAGGCTGGTCAGCCCCAGCATTTT	CASSVQAGQPQHF
TRBJ1-6	TRBV28	many	.	TGTGCCAGCATCCGGGGGTCGTGGGATTCACCCCTCCACTTT	CASIRGSWDSPLHF
TRBJ2-1	TRBV7-6	.	.	TGTGCCAGCAGCCCCTCTAGCGTGGATGAGCAGTTCTTC	CASSPSSVDEQFF
TRBJ2-2	TRBV18	few	.	TGTGCCAGCTCACCCCGGGACGTTGCGTGGGAGCTGTTTTTT	CASSPRDVAWELFF
TRBJ2-1	TRBV5-1	few	TRBD1	TGCGCCAGCAGCTGGACAGGGGGGCAGTTCTTC	CASSWTGGQFF
TRBJ2-7	TRBV11-1	.	.	TGTGCCAGCAGCTCGAGCCGGACGAACCCCTACGAGCAGTACTTC	CASSSSRTNPYEQYF
TRBJ2-7	TRBV28	.	.	TGTGCCAGCAGTTTAGGGGTTAGAGGCCTCTCCTACGAGCAGTACTTC	CASSLGVRGLSYEQYF
TRBJ2-3	TRBV2	.	TRBD2	TGTGCCAGCAGTGAACTAGCGGCCCTCACAGATACGCAGTATTTT	CASSELAALTDTQYF
TRBJ2-3	TRBV20-1	.	TRBD2	TGCAGTGCTGTCGAAACTCCTCTAGCGGAGGATACGCAGTATTTT	CSAVETPLAEDTQYF
TRBJ2-1	TRBV29-1	.	.	TGCAGCGTAAACGGGCTTTACAATGAGCAGTTCTTC	CSVNGLYNEQFF
TRBJ2-1	TRBV9	.	TRBD2	TGTGCCTGCAGCGGGACGTCAAGGCGATACTCCTACAATGAGCAGTTCTTC	CACSGTSRRYSYNEQFF
TRBJ1-1	TRBV5-1	.	.	TGCGCCAGCAGCTTGGCCCAGCGGAACACTGAAGCTTTCTTT	CASSLAQRNTEAFF
TRBJ2-2	TRBV4-1	many	.	TGCGCCAGCAGCCCGCTGGACAGCACGGACACCGGGGAGCTGTTTTTT	CASSPLDSTDTGELFF
TRBJ2-5	TRBV3-1	few	.	TGTGCCAGCAGCCAAGTTCCACTAGGCCAAGAGACCCAGTACTTC	CASSQVPLGQETQYF
TRBJ1-1	TRBV6-1	.	TRBD1	TGTGCCAGCACGGTCAGGGGGTACCGGCAGGGCACTGAAGCTTTCTTT	CASTVRGYRQGTEAFF
TRBJ2-1	TRBV5-1	.	TRBD2	TGCGCCAGCAGCTGGGTCTCGGGAGGGGGTGAGCAGTTCTTC	CASSWVSGGGEQFF
TRBJ2-7	TRBV27	many	TRBD2	TGTGCCAGCACCCCGGGACTAGCGGGATCGATATCGGGGGAGCAGTACTTC	CASTPGLAGSISGEQYF
TRBJ1-5	TRBV20-1	once	TRBD1	TGCAGTGCTGCTGACAGGGGTGGCAATCAGCCCCAGCATTTT	CSAADRGGNQPQHF
TRBJ2-3	TRBV15	many	.	TGTGCCACCAGCAGAGGTAAAGGGACAGATACGCAGTATTTT	CATSRGKGTDTQYF
TRBJ2-4	TRBV6-5	many	.	TGTGCCAGCAGTTACCTGGGAGGCAACATTCAGTACTTC	CASSYLGGNIQYF
TRBJ2-3	TRBV11-3	.	.	TGTGCCAGCAGCTTTTGGAAGTCCGATACGCAGTATTTT	CASSFWKSDTQYF
TRBJ1-1	TRBV4-2	many	.	TGTGCCAGCAGGGACGTAGATGAAGCTTTCTTT	CASRDVDEAFF
TRBJ2-5	TRBV4-1	many	TRBD2	TGCGCCAGCAGCAAAGGACTAGCGGGAGTAGAAGAGACCCAGTACTTC	CASSKGLAGVEETQYF
TRBJ2-5	TRBV27	once	.	TGTGCCAGCAAGGGGACCGCAGACGGGGAGACCCAGTACTTC	CASKGTADGETQYF
TRBJ2-1	TRBV7-2	few	TRBD2	TGTGCCAGCAGCAGAGCCGGGACTAGCGGGAACAATGAGCAGTTCTTC	CASSRAGTSGNNEQFF
TRBJ2-7	TRBV5-1	.	.	TGCGCCAGCAGCTTGGTCGGCGGGATTTGGGACGAGCAGTACTTC	CASSLVGGIWDEQYF
TRBJ2-7	TRBV27	.	.	TGTGCCAGCAGGTCAACCGGGGTGGGGAATGAGCAGTACTTC	CASRSTGVGNEQYF
TRBJ1-5	TRBV20-1	.	.	TGCAGTGCTAGAGATCGGGGGAGTAATAGCAATCAGCCCCAGCATTTT	CSARDRGSNSNQPQHF
TRBJ1-1	TRBV20-1	many	.	TGCAGTGCTAGAGATGGGGCCAGGGGCGTCACTGAAGCTTTCTTT	CSARDGARGVTEAFF
TRBJ2-1	TRBV4-2	many	TRBD2	TGTGCCAGCAGCCAAGTCCAACGGACTAGCGGGCGGAATGAGCAGTTCTTC	CASSQVQRTSGRNEQFF
TRBJ2-7	TRBV2	.	TRBD1	TGTGCCAGCAGTCCCAGGACAGGGCCCTACGAGCAGTACTTC	CASSPRTGPYEQYF
TRBJ1-1	TRBV29-1	few	.	TGCAGCGTTGAAGATCAAAATGAAGCTTTCTTT	CSVEDQNEAFF
TRBJ1-1	TRBV13	few	TRBD1	TGTGCCAGCAGCTCCTCCGACAGGGGGAACACTGAAGCTTTCTTT	CASSSSDRGNTEAFF
TRBJ1-1	TRBV11-2	many	.	TGTGCCAGCACCTCACTCGGGGACACTGAAGCTTTCTTT	CASTSLGDTEAFF
TRBJ2-7	TRBV6-5	few	.	TGTGCCAGCAGTTACTCGAGCCGGCGACGGGACCCCTACGAGCAGTACTTC	CASSYSSRRRDPYEQYF
TRBJ1-4	TRBV6-1	.	.	TGTGCCAGCAGCCTCGGACAGCCCCCGGGAACCAAACGGGCGGAAAAACTGTTTTTT	CASSLGQPPGTKRAEKLFF
TRBJ1-4	TRBV2	few	.	TGTGCCAGCAGGGGAGCTAATGAAAAACTGTTTTTT	CASRGANEKLFF
TRBJ2-3	TRBV7-8	many	TRBD2	TGTGCCAGCAGTCGGGACTATTCAGATACGCAGTATTTT	CASSRDYSDTQYF
TRBJ1-5	TRBV4-1	many	.	TGCGCCAGCAGCCACGGTGCGGGTCAGCCCCAGCATTTT	CASSHGAGQPQHF
TRBJ1-2	TRBV9	many	.	TGTGCCAGCAGCCCTTCCGGGGGCAGCTACACCTTC	CASSPSGGSYTF
TRBJ2-5	TRBV24-1	many	TRBD2	TGTGCCACCAGTGATTTGGGTAGCGGGGCGGAAAAGACCCAGTACTTC	CATSDLGSGAEKTQYF